The next 30 T cell receptor beta chains were all read from a single sample in a study of metastatic and nonmetastatic thyroid tumors. Not a single patient had been given any form of treatment at any point before undergoing thyroid surgery. MiXCR reprocessed the PCR reads for TCRdb. The data contain around 15,000 clones, roughly 21% of them singletons. The specimen sequenced was tumor tissue. The source is a female donor with papillary thyroid cancer or a benign thyroid nodule (not recorded which). Some clones in this sample may be carry-over from other donors' samples.

This clone was detected a few times. The chain joins TRBV5-1 to TRBJ1-4, with D possibly TRBD1 on 5 matching bases. This CDR3 has 15 amino acids. Germline V CDR1 and CDR2: SGHRS, YFSETQ. V lost 3 bases and J lost 7, with 16 bases in between. Here the CDR3 reads CASSYYGGKGEKLFF. CDR3 coding DNA: TGCGCCAGCAGCTATTACGGGGGAAAGGGTGAAAAACTGTTTTTT.

The table lists this clone with many counts. The CDR3 nucleotides are TGCGCCAGCAGCGGATATAGCGGGAATGTCTACGAGCAGTACTTC. It codes for CASSGYSGNVYEQYF. V is TRBV5-1 and J is TRBJ2-7, with 8 bases fitting TRBD2. The junction had 9 bases not matched to a gene; V was cut back by 4 bases and J by 3 bases. This CDR3 is built from 15 residues. The germline gives CDR1 SGHRS, CDR2 YFSETQ.

This clone was recorded at least ten times. Written as DNA, the CDR3 is TGTGCCATCAGTGACCGCGGGGCTCTGCTCTACGAGCAGTACTTC. It specifies CAISDRGALLYEQYF. The chain has TRBV10-3 and TRBJ2-7, with D maybe TRBD2 (6 bases). The V gene lost 3 bases and the J gene lost 3 bases, with 15 bases spanning the gap. This CDR3 contains 15 residues. Germline V gives CDR1 ENHRY, CDR2 SYGVKD.

This clone qualifies as medium-sized. Other DNA sequences in this specimen translate into the identical CDR3. The V gene is TRBV6-1, the J gene TRBJ2-3; possibly TRBD2 for D (5 bases). The CDR3 spans 14 residues. Deletions cut 7 bases from V and 0 bases from J, with 11 bases between. Looked up from germline, CDR1 is MNHNS and CDR2 is SASEGT. CDR3 sequence: CASKSGFSTDTQYF. The DNA for the CDR3 is TGTGCCAGCAAGAGCGGTTTTAGCACAGATACGCAGTATTTT.

By frequency in the sample, this clone is medium-sized. As DNA, the CDR3 is TGTGCCAGCAGCCACCAAAATTCACCCCTCCACTTT. Translation: CASSHQNSPLHF. V and J are TRBV6-1 and TRBJ1-6, with D unclear. V dropped 6 bases and J dropped 7 bases, with 7 bases sitting between them. CDR1 is MNHNS, CDR2 SASEGT, per germline. The CDR3 runs 12 residues.

The chain employs TRBV6-4 and TRBJ2-1; TRBD2 matches 7 bases. CDR3 length: 14 amino acids. Germline-derived CDR1 and CDR2 are MRHNA and SNTAGT. J gave up 7 bases and V 2 bases, and 5 bases lay outside the gene matches. In nucleotides, the CDR3 is TGTGCCAGCAGTGACCCCGGACTAGGGAATGAGCAGTTCTTC. This codes for CASSDPGLGNEQFF.

This clone was seen repeatedly, ten times or more. The sample carries other DNA sequences with the same CDR3. The CDR3 DNA reads TGTGCCAGCAGCTTGGTAAAGAGGGGCGAGGATACGCAGTATTTT. Its translation is CASSLVKRGEDTQYF. V is TRBV5-4 and J is TRBJ2-3; tentatively, D is TRBD1 or TRBD2 (5 bases each). Looked up from germline, CDR1 is SGHNT and CDR2 is YYREEE (reference sequence). The germline V and J ends were trimmed by 0 bases and 6 bases, with 14 bases remaining between them. The length of the CDR3 is 15 residues. Supplemented by reference TRBV5-4 and TRBJ2-3, the full variable domain reads ETGVTQSPTHLIKTRGQQVTLRCSSQSGHNTVSWYQQALGQGPQFIFQYYREEENGRGNFPPRFSGLQFPNYSSELNVNALELDDSALYLCASSLVKRGEDTQYFGPGTRLTVL.

On this clone itself: The junction and the germline gene differ at one end; a read error may be behind it. The chain has TRBV20-1 and TRBJ2-5; 7 bases agree with TRBD2. In germline, CDR1 is DFQATT, CDR2 SNEGSKA (reference sequence). The CDR3 is made up of 16 amino acids. The CDR3 coding sequence is TGCACTGCTAGTCTCTACGGGGGAGGGCCCGGGGAGACCCAGTACTTC. It encodes CTASLYGGGPGETQYF.

The genes are TRBV7-2 and TRBJ2-1; D unresolved. Germline V gene data show CDR1 as SGHTA and CDR2 as FQGNSA. Trimming removed 0 bases at V and 2 bases at J, with 11 bases between. CDR3 size: 16 residues. The CDR3 here is CASSLAVRPAYNEQFF. The CDR3 coding sequence is TGTGCCAGCAGCTTAGCGGTCCGACCTGCCTACAATGAGCAGTTCTTC.

This clone came up many times. The DNA for the CDR3 is TGTGCCAGCAGCTTACTAGAGGGAGGGCGTCGGGACGAGCAGTACTTC. Encoded protein: CASSLLEGGRRDEQYF. This chain uses TRBV11-1 with TRBJ2-7, with 7 bases lining up with TRBD2. The ends lost 2 bases at V and 5 bases at J; junction bases unmatched: 12. Germline V gene data show CDR1 as SGHAT and CDR2 as FQDESV (reference sequence). The CDR3 consists of 16 residues.

This clone has only one observation. Germline and junction disagree at one end, which may indicate a read error. This chain joins TRBV20-1 and TRBJ2-7; 9 nucleotides agree with TRBD2. The CDR3 has 15 residues. Germline V gene data show CDR1 as DFQATT and CDR2 as SNEGSKA (reference sequence). The CDR3 region has the DNA TGCAGTGCTAGACCCCGTGGCGGGGGGGCCCACGATCAGTACTTC. It translates to CSARPRGGGAHDQYF.

By share of the sample, this clone is medium-sized. The rearrangement uses TRBV18 and TRBJ1-1; D unresolved. Per germline, CDR1 KGHSH and CDR2 LQKENI. This CDR3 comprises 13 residues. V was trimmed by 0 bases and J by 8 bases, leaving 10 bases between them. The CDR3 loop reads CASSPPNRAEAFF. CDR3 DNA sequence: TGTGCCAGCTCACCACCGAACCGAGCCGAAGCTTTCTTT.

This clone was detected only once. The chain carries TRBV20-1 and TRBJ1-2; no clear D gene. V shed 5 bases and J shed 8 bases, with 24 bases lying between them. The CDR3 loop spans 15 amino acids. Germline CDR1 reads DFQATT; CDR2 reads SNEGSKA (reference sequence). CDR3 sequence: CSAWAYVGSFEGYTF. CDR3 in DNA: TGCAGTGCTTGGGCTTACGTCGGGTCTTTTGAGGGCTACACCTTC.

In regard to this clone: At one end, the junction sequence differs from germline, possibly due to a read error. V and J are TRBV7-9 and TRBJ2-3; D not resolved. Germline assignment: CDR1 SEHNR and CDR2 FQNEAQ (reference sequence). The CDR3 totals 13 residues. The CDR3 sequence is CASSLLVPYTQCF. CDR3 in DNA: TGTGCCAGCAGCTTATTGGTCCCTTATACGCAGTGTTTT.

At least ten counts were recorded for this clone. An end of the junction differs from the germline gene, which may be a read error. CDR3 region: CASSFSGSGNEQFF. The CDR3 region has the DNA TGTGCTAGCAGCTTTAGTGGGAGTGGGAATGAGCAGTTCTTC. The chain links TRBV7-7 to TRBJ2-1, with D perhaps matching TRBD2 (5 bases). CDR3 size: 14 residues. CDR1 is SSHAT, CDR2 FNYEAQ, per germline (reference sequence).

The chain employs TRBV3-1 and TRBJ1-1; no definite D call. Trimming shortened V by 6 bases and J by 5 bases, and 10 bases separated the two germline ends. Germline CDR1 and CDR2: LGHDT and YNNKEL (reference sequence). The CDR3 has 12 amino acids. The CDR3 DNA sequence: TGTGCCAGCAGTAGGACGGGGACTGAAGCTTTCTTT. Its translation is CASSRTGTEAFF. Using reference TRBV3-1 and TRBJ1-1 for the parts outside the CDR3, the full variable domain is DTAVSQTPKYLVTQMGNDKSIKCEQNLGHDTMYWYKQDSKKFLKIMFSYNNKELIINETVPNRFSPKSPDKAHLNLHINSLELGDSAVYFCASSRTGTEAFFGQGTRLTVV.

This chain links TRBV6-1 with TRBJ1-2; TRBD1 is a possible D gene (6 bases). Germline CDR1 reads MNHNS; CDR2 reads SASEGT. V lost 6 bases to trimming and J lost 0 bases, with 11 bases between them. The CDR3 is 14 residues long. CDR3 in DNA: TGTGCCAGCAGCCAAGGGGGTTCTAACTATGGCTACACCTTC. Translating it yields CASSQGGSNYGYTF.

This clone occurred many times. The chain couples TRBV29-1 to TRBJ1-1; D unclear. This CDR3 has 13 amino acids. CDR1 is SQVTM, CDR2 ANQGSEA, per germline. V was cut by 4 bases and J by 3 bases, with 12 bases left in between. The CDR3 region has the DNA TGCAGCGTTGTAATCCTGGTGGACACTGAAGCTTTCTTT. Its protein is CSVVILVDTEAFF.

This clone was seen a single time. V usage is TRBV5-8 and J usage is TRBJ2-2; 9 positions agree with TRBD2. Germline V gives CDR1 SGHTS, CDR2 YDEGEE. V was clipped by 4 bases and J by 3 bases; unmatched bases: 7. This CDR3 is 16 amino acids long. This CDR3 is CASSNMGGRDTGELFF. The CDR3 region has the DNA TGTGCCAGCAGCAACATGGGCGGGAGGGACACCGGGGAGCTGTTTTTT.

The rearrangement uses TRBV28 and TRBJ2-7, with D maybe TRBD1 (6 bases). CDR3 length: 13 residues. In germline, CDR1 is MDHEN, CDR2 SYDVKM. V was clipped by 7 bases and J by 1 base, with 11 bases between them. The CDR3 DNA reads TGTGCCAGCATTGGGACATATTCCTACGAGCAGTACTTC. Its protein product is CASIGTYSYEQYF.

This clone was picked up a small number of times. The CDR3 DNA reads TGTGCCACCAGCAGAGATCCACTAGCGGGAGGGTTGAAGTATTTT. Protein: CATSRDPLAGGLKYF. This rearrangement joins TRBV15 to TRBJ2-3; the match to TRBD2 covers 13 bases. Germline V CDR1 and CDR2: LNHNV, YYDKDF (reference sequence). The CDR3 loop spans 15 amino acids. The V segment lost 0 bases and the J segment 13 bases; nucleotides outside the gene matches: 7.

This clone is termed medium-sized (0.01 to 0.1%). The chain combines TRBV20-1 with TRBJ2-7; 9 bases are a match to TRBD2. CDR1 is DFQATT, CDR2 SNEGSKA, per germline (reference sequence). The length of the CDR3 is 16 residues. Trimming took 5 bases from V and 3 from J; bases not matched to a gene: 14. The CDR3 DNA reads as TGCAGTGCTCCCTCCTCACTAGCGGGTGCCTACTACGAGCAGTACTTC. This gives the protein CSAPSSLAGAYYEQYF.

V usage is TRBV11-2 and J usage is TRBJ2-1; the match to TRBD2 covers 8 bases. V lost 5 bases, J lost 8 bases, and 11 bases stayed unmatched. The length of the CDR3 is 15 residues. The germline CDR1 and CDR2 sequences are SGHAT and FQNNGV. CDR3 sequence: CASSPPGLEGHEQFF. The CDR3 DNA reads TGTGCCAGCAGCCCGCCGGGACTAGAGGGGCATGAGCAGTTCTTC.

This clone was seen repeatedly, ten times or more. This chain connects TRBV11-2 to TRBJ2-3; unclear D gene. Germline V CDR1 and CDR2: SGHAT, FQNNGV. The CDR3 runs 15 residues. V gave up 0 bases and J gave up 0 bases, with 7 bases separating them. CDR3 amino acids: CASSLDWVSTDTQYF. Written as DNA, the CDR3 is TGTGCCAGCAGCTTAGATTGGGTGAGCACAGATACGCAGTATTTT.

The chain joins TRBV6-5 to TRBJ2-7, with D perhaps being TRBD1 or TRBD2 (5 bases each). The CDR3 consists of 12 residues. The V and J ends lost 4 bases and 7 bases respectively, with 11 bases between them. Germline V gene lookup returns CDR1 MNHEY and CDR2 SVGAGI. DNA of the CDR3: TGTGCCAGCAGTTTGGGACGGGGTGAGCAGTACTTC. This gives the protein CASSLGRGEQYF.

This clone was observed many times. This could be a read error, since a much larger clone is one nucleotide away. This chain joins TRBV20-1 and TRBJ2-1; no clear D. The germline V gene has CDR1 DFQATT and CDR2 SNEGSKA (reference sequence). The CDR3 is 13 residues long. Trimming left V 6 bases short and J 4 bases short, with 13 bases between. This CDR3 reads CSAGPSAYNEQFF. As DNA, the CDR3 is TGCAGTGCAGGTCCCTCGGCGTACAATGAGCAGTTCTTC.

This clone has a single count. This chain links TRBV3-1 with TRBJ1-1; D unresolved. The CDR3 is 12 residues long. Per the germline V gene, CDR1 is LGHDT and CDR2 is YNNKEL (reference sequence). V lost 6 bases to trimming and J lost 5 bases, with 10 bases between them. CDR3 nucleotides: TGTGCCAGCAGTTACGATCGGACTGAAGCTTTCTTT. Amino acids: CASSYDRTEAFF.

Judged by abundance, this clone is medium-sized. This sequence joins TRBV4-2 and TRBJ2-3, with a tentative D call TRBD2 (6 bases). CDR3 length: 16 amino acids. The germline CDR1 and CDR2 sequences are LGHNA and YNFKEQ. The V and J ends lost 0 bases and 2 bases respectively, with 12 bases between them. The chain's CDR3 is CASSQDWASATDTQYF. CDR3 nucleotide sequence: TGTGCCAGCAGCCAAGATTGGGCTAGCGCCACAGATACGCAGTATTTT.

This clone appeared many times. The CDR3 coding sequence is TGTGCCATCGGATCCGGGGAAGCCTACGAGCAGTACTTC. Its translation is CAIGSGEAYEQYF. The rearrangement uses TRBV10-3 and TRBJ2-7, with a possible D match to TRBD2 (5 bases). This CDR3 comprises 13 residues. V was pared by 8 bases and J by 2 bases, with 13 bases between. The germline V gene encodes CDR1 ENHRY and CDR2 SYGVKD.

This clone was detected many times. The chain joins TRBV4-1 to TRBJ2-3; TRBD2 matches at 10 bases. J was trimmed by 3 bases and V by 1 base; bases with no gene match: 22. The CDR3 is 22 residues long. Germline CDR1 and CDR2: MGHRA and YSYEKL. The CDR3 nucleotides are TGCGCCAGCAGCCAAGGGCCCTTCAGCAGAGCGGGAGGGCCAGGAGGGACAGATACGCAGTATTTT. It encodes CASSQGPFSRAGGPGGTDTQYF.